Below, one T cell receptor beta chain is given with its context. The PCR contained 60 Vbeta and 13 Jbeta primers. Sequenced by immunoSEQ multiplex PCR; TCRdb stores in-frame clones only, minus some. In the table there are about 150,000 clones, around three quarters of which are singletons. The data were obtained in a study of cytomegalovirus exposure and HLA in healthy donors. Germline V gene lookup returns CDR1 MNHEY and CDR2 SMNVEV (reference sequence). The CDR3 length is 11 residues. After removal of 3 bases from V and 9 bases from J, the junction contained 1 base not matched to a gene. The sequence was collected from a woman aged 55-75 years in good health and CMV-seropositive. The material sequenced was PBMCs. The chain uses TRBV27 and TRBJ1-1; TRBD1 matches at 7 bases. This chain's CDR3 is CASSLRGQAFF. The CDR3, as DNA: TGTGCCAGCAGTTTGAGGGGGCAAGCTTTCTTT.